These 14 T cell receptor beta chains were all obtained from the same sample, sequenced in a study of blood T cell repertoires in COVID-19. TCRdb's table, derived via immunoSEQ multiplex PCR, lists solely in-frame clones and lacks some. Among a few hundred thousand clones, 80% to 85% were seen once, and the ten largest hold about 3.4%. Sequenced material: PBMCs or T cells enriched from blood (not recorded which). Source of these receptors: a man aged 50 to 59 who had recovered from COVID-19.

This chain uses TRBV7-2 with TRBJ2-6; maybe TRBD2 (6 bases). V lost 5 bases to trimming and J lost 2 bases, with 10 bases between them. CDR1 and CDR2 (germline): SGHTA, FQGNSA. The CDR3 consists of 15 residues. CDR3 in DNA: TGTGCCAGCAGCCGTGGAGGGACTGGGGCCAACGTCCTGACTTTC. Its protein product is CASSRGGTGANVLTF.

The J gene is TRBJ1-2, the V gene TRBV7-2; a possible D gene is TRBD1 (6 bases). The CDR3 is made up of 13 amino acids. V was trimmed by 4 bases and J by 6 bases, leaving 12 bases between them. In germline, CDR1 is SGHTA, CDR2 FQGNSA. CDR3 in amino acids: CASSSRQVHGYTF. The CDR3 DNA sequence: TGTGCCAGCAGCTCCAGACAGGTTCATGGCTACACCTTC.

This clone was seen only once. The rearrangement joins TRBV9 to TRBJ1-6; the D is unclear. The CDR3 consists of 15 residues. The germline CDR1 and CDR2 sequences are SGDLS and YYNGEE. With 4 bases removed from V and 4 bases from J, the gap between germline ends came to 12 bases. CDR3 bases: TGTGCCAGCAGCAAGGCGGAGGAGTATAATTCACCCCTCCACTTT. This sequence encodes CASSKAEEYNSPLHF.

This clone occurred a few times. The DNA for the CDR3 is TGTGCCAGCAGTTTATTGGGCAGGGGGCGCACCGGGGAGCTGTTTTTT. The encoded protein is CASSLLGRGRTGELFF. The chain is built from TRBV28 and TRBJ2-2; TRBD1 matches at 8 bases. Per germline, CDR1 MDHEN and CDR2 SYDVKM. The CDR3 is 16 amino acids. V lost 1 base to trimming and J lost 4 bases; unmatched junction nucleotides: 5.

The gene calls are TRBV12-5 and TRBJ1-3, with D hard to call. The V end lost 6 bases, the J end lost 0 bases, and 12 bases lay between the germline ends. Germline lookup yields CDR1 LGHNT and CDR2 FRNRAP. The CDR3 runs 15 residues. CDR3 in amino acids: CASGFTTNSGNTIYF. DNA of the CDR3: TGTGCTAGTGGGTTTACAACTAACTCTGGAAACACCATATATTTT. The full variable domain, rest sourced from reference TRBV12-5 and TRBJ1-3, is DARVTQTPRHKVTEMGQEVTMRCQPILGHNTVFWYRQTMMQGLELLAYFRNRAPLDDSGMPKDRFSAEMPDATLATLKIQPSEPRDSAVYFCASGFTTNSGNTIYFGEGSWLTVV.

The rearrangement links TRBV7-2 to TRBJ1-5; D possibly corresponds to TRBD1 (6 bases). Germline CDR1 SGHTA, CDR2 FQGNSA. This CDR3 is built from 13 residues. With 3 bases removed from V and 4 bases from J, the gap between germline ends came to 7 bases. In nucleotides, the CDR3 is TGTGCCAGCAGCTTGAGGGGGAATCAGCCCCAGCATTTT. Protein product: CASSLRGNQPQHF.

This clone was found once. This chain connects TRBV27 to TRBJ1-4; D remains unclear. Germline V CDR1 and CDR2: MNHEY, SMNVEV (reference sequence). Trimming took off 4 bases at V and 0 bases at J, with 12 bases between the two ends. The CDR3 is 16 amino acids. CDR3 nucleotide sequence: TGTGCCAGCAGTTCCGGGGTCGGTCCAACTAATGAAAAACTGTTTTTT. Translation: CASSSGVGPTNEKLFF.

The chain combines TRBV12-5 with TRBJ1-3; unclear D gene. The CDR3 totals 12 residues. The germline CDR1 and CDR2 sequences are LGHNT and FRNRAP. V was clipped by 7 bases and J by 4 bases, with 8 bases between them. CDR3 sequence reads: CASAFSGNTIYF. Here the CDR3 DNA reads TGTGCTAGTGCTTTTTCAGGAAACACCATATATTTT.

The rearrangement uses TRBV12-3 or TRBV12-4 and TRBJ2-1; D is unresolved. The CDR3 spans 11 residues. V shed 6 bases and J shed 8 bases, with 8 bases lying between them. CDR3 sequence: CASRETHEQFF. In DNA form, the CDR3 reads TGTGCCAGCAGGGAGACGCATGAGCAGTTCTTC.

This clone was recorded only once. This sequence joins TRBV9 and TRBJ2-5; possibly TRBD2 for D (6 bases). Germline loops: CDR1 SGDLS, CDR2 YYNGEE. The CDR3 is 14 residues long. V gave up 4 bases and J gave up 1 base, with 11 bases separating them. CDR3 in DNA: TGTGCCAGCAGCCCCTGGGACTTCCAAGAGACCCAGTACTTC. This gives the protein CASSPWDFQETQYF.

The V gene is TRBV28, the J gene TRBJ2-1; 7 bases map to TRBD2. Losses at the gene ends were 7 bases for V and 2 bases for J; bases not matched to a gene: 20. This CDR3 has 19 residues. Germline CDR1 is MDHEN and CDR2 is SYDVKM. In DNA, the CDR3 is TGTGCCAGCATCCTGGGTACTAGCGAGTCTTGGAGGGCCTACAATGAGCAGTTCTTC. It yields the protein CASILGTSESWRAYNEQFF.

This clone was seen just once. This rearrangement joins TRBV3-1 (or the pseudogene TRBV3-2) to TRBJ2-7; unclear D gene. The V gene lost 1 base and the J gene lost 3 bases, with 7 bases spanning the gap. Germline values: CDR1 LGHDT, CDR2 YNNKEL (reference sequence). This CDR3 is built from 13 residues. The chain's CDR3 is CASSQGHLYEQYF. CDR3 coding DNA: TGTGCCAGCAGCCAAGGACATCTCTACGAGCAGTACTTC.

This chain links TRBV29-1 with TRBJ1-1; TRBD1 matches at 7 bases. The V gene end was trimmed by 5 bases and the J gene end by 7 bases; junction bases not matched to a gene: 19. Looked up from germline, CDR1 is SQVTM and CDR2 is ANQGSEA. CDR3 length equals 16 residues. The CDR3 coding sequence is TGCAGCGTTTCACTACCATTTCTAGGGACAGCTCGTGAAGCTTTCTTT. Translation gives CSVSLPFLGTAREAFF.

CDR3 coding DNA: TGTGCCAGCAGCTTAAAGACTAGCGTTGTCAATGAGCAGTTCTTC. Translation gives CASSLKTSVVNEQFF. The V gene is TRBV7-3, the J gene TRBJ2-1; TRBD2 matches at 8 bases. The CDR3 contains 15 residues. V trimming: 1 base; J trimming: 6 bases; junction bases outside the gene matches: 5. Per germline, CDR1 SGHTA and CDR2 FQGTGA. Based on the CDR3 plus reference TRBV7-3 and TRBJ2-1, the full variable domain is GAGVSQTPSNKVTEKGKYVELRCDPISGHTALYWYRQSLGQGPEFLIYFQGTGAADDSGLPNDRFFAVRPEGSVSTLKIQRTERGDSAVYLCASSLKTSVVNEQFFGPGTRLTVL.